Described below is a single T cell receptor (beta chain) sequence and its context. Germline CDR1 SGHNT, CDR2 YENEEA. This CDR3 is 15 amino acids long. V lost 5 bases, J lost 4 bases, and 5 bases stayed unmatched. Authors' analysis steps: Using reference gene primer amplification, nucleated cell counts were estimated. Method: immunoSEQ multiplex PCR; TCRdb's copy keeps in-frame clones and lacks some. Clone size and the V and J calls come from that table; the DNA yielded D and trimming. The table records 55,000 or so clones, roughly 90% of them present only once. The record originates from a study of blood T cell repertoires in COVID-19.

Sequencing was done on a sample of peripheral blood. This chain connects TRBV11-3 to TRBJ2-3, with 11 positions matching TRBD1. The receptor was derived from a man in his sixties with active COVID-19. CDR3 in amino acids: CASSPDRGRADTQYF. CDR3 in DNA: TGTGCCAGCAGCCCGGACAGGGGGCGCGCAGATACGCAGTATTTT. The whole variable domain, filled in from reference TRBV11-3 and TRBJ2-3, reads EAGVVQSPRYKIIEKKQPVAFWCNPISGHNTLYWYLQNLGQGPELLIRYENEEAVDDSQLPKDRFSAERLKGVDSTLKIQPAELGDSAVYLCASSPDRGRADTQYFGPGTRLTVL.